This TCR beta chain is drawn from a study of Ad26.COV2.S vaccination and SARS-CoV-2 variants. Regarding the study as a whole: The breadth of spike-specific CD8+ and CD4+ T cell responses after vaccination was reportedly substantial. Spike-specific TCR breadth was greater after Ad26.COV2.S than placebo. Breadth measured for non-spike TCRs was similar across vaccine and placebo recipients.

With 8 bases removed from V and 0 bases from J, the gap between germline ends came to 11 bases. CDR3 length: 15 amino acids. Germline V lookup: CDR1 LGHNA, CDR2 YSLEER. The method was immunoSEQ multiplex PCR; TCRdb's version includes in-frame clones alone and lacks a portion of them. Of some 640,000 clones detected, roughly 90% appear once; the ten largest clones hold about 1.5%. As to treatment: approximately 18 received Ad26.COV2.S at low or high dose, single or two shots; several received placebo; per-sample allocation not given. Following the first vaccine or placebo injection, samples were taken on day 63. Comments on this clone: The antigen remains undetermined.

The V gene is TRBV4-3, the J gene TRBJ1-6; no clear D. This clonotype was obtained from a person aged 18 to 59 who received the Ad26.COV2.S COVID-19 vaccine or a placebo. This material consisted of peripheral blood, taken in a trial of Ad26.COV2.S vaccine versus placebo. The CDR3 region has the DNA TGCGCCAGCCCCGCGTCGAGCTCCTATAATTCACCCCTCCACTTT. Its translation: CASPASSSYNSPLHF.